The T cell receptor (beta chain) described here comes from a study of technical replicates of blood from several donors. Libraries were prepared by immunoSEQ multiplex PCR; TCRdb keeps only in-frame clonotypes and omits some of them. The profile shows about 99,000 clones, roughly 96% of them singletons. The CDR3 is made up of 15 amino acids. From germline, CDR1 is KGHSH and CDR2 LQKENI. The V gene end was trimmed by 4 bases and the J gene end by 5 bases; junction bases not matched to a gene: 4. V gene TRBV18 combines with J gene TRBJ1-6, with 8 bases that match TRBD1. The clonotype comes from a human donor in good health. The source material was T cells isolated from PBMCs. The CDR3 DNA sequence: TGTGCCAGCTCACTACAGGGGGAAGATAATTCACCCCTCCACTTT. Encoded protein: CASSLQGEDNSPLHF.